In its sample, the clone carrying this T cell receptor (beta chain) was seen a few times. The CDR3 runs 13 residues. The ends were cut back, 5 bases at V and 6 bases at J, with 11 bases in the middle. Germline V gene sequence: CDR1 WSHSY, CDR2 SAAADI. The data stem from a study of blood T cell repertoires in COVID-19. Clones were read by immunoSEQ multiplex PCR, and TCRdb kept only the in-frame ones, dropping some. The sample contains roughly 60,000 clones, approximately 85% of which appear only once. The rearrangement uses TRBV10-2 and TRBJ1-5, with D perhaps matching TRBD1 (6 bases). The clonotype was recovered from a human donor in a cohort sampled during active COVID-19. Sequencing input: peripheral blood. CDR3 sequence (DNA): TGCGCCAGCAGTCTCCCAGGGGTTCAGCCCCAGCATTTT. Amino acid sequence: CASSLPGVQPQHF.